This TCR beta chain was captured by sequencing in a study of OX40 agonist ivuxolimab in advanced cancers. Study summary: Each dose-escalation patient presented with hepatocellular carcinoma, melanoma, renal cell or head and neck cancer. Among those treated, three patients had partial responses, one with hepatocellular carcinoma and two with cutaneous melanoma. Findings and caveats of the study: Average numbers of expanded clones were greater in CD8+ T cells than in CD4+. Within 6 weeks, CD4+ and CD8+ blood T cells expanded clonally at 0.1 to 3.0 mg/kg.

CDR3 length equals 15 residues. The germline V gene has CDR1 MNHNY and CDR2 SVGAGI (reference sequence). V shed 11 bases and J shed 2 bases, with 21 bases lying between them. Sequenced by immunoSEQ multiplex PCR; TCRdb stores in-frame clones only, minus some. The sample records 43,000 or so clones, almost 90% being singletons. About this clone itself: The antigen is unknown.

The clonotype comes from an adult with an advanced solid tumor such as melanoma, head and neck, liver or kidney cancer. V and J are TRBV6-6 and TRBJ1-2; no clear D gene. The specimen comprised CD4+ or CD8+ T cells sorted from blood, sampled in a trial of the OX40 agonist ivuxolimab. In nucleotides, the CDR3 is TGTGCCGGTGGAAGGGCCCCCGGAATAAACTATGGCTACACCTTC. Its protein product is CAGGRAPGINYGYTF.